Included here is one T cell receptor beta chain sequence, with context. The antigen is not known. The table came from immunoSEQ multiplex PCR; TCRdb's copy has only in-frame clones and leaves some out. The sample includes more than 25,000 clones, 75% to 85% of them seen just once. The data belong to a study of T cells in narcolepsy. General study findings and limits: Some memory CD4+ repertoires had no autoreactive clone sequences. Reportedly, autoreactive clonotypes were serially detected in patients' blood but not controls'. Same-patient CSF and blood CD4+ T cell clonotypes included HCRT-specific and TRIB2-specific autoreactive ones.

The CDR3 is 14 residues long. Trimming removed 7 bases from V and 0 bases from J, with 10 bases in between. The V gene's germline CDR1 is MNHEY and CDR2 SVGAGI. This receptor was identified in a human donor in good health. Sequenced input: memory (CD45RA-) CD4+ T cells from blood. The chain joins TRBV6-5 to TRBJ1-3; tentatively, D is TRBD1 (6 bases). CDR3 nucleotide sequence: TGTGCCAGCAAGCGGACAGACTCTGGAAACACCATATATTTT. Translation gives CASKRTDSGNTIYF.